Each of the 6 T cell receptor beta chains below was sequenced from the same sample in a study of blood T cell repertoires in COVID-19. Assay: immunoSEQ multiplex PCR; the TCRdb copy retains only in-frame clones and omits some. This sample has over 150,000 clones, with less than 90% found just once. Sequences were obtained from peripheral blood. Receptors were obtained from a woman aged 65 to 85 with COVID-19, enrolled during active disease.

The chain links TRBV28 to TRBJ2-3; tentative D call: TRBD2 (5 bases). Germline CDR1 and CDR2: MDHEN and SYDVKM. Trimming removed 6 bases at V and 3 bases at J, with 10 bases between. The CDR3 has 13 residues. CDR3: CASRSGSTDTQYF. The CDR3 DNA reads as TGTGCCAGCAGATCGGGGAGTACAGATACGCAGTATTTT. The variable domain in full, with the rest retrieved from reference TRBV28 and TRBJ2-3, is DVKVTQSSRYLVKRTGEKVFLECVQDMDHENMFWYRQDPGLGLRLIYFSYDVKMKEKGDIPEGYSVSREKKERFSLILESASTNQTSMYLCASRSGSTDTQYFGPGTRLTVL.

The V and J genes are TRBV24-1 and TRBJ2-7; the D is unclear. Germline assignment: CDR1 KGHDR and CDR2 SFDVKD. V was trimmed by 4 bases and J by 4 bases, leaving 13 bases between them. This CDR3 has 14 amino acids. The CDR3 reads CATSDPSTAYEQYF. The CDR3 DNA reads TGTGCCACCAGTGACCCCTCCACAGCTTACGAGCAGTACTTC.

This chain joins TRBV6-1 and TRBJ2-3; 7 bases fit TRBD1. Losses at the gene ends were 3 bases for V and 6 bases for J; bases not matched to a gene: 6. Germline V lookup: CDR1 MNHNS, CDR2 SASEGT. The CDR3 is 14 amino acids. The CDR3 is CASSDGQAWDTQYF. In DNA, the CDR3 is TGTGCCAGCAGTGACGGACAGGCCTGGGATACGCAGTATTTT.

This chain uses TRBV14 with TRBJ2-7, with TRBD2 matching over 10 bases. The germline V gene has CDR1 SGHDN and CDR2 FVKESK. J lost 12 bases, V lost 1 base, and 12 bases had no gene match. The CDR3 runs to 15 residues. The CDR3 bases are TGTGCCAGCAGCCAAGCTTTAGGACTAGCGGCACTCATGTACTTC. Protein product: CASSQALGLAALMYF.

This clone was seen only once. J is TRBJ2-5 and V is TRBV24-1, with D possibly TRBD2 on 7 matching bases. V was pared by 3 bases and J by 2 bases, with 15 bases between. This CDR3 spans 16 amino acids. The V gene's germline CDR1 is KGHDR and CDR2 SFDVKD. DNA of the CDR3: TGTGCCACCAGTGATAGGGGGAGGGAAAAACAAGAGACCCAGTACTTC. Its translation: CATSDRGREKQETQYF.

V is TRBV29-1 and J is TRBJ2-3; TRBD2 aligns across 8 bases. Losses at the gene ends were 6 bases for V and 2 bases for J; bases not matched to a gene: 10. CDR1 is SQVTM and CDR2 is ANQGSEA in the germline V gene. The CDR3 has 15 amino acids. CDR3 bases: TGCAGCGTAGAGAGCGGGAGTACGGTCACAGATACGCAGTATTTT. It is translated as CSVESGSTVTDTQYF.